The 21 T cell receptor beta chains given below trace back to one sample, sequenced in a study of T cell responses to AZD1222 COVID-19 vaccine. Repertoires were generated with immunoSEQ multiplex PCR, while TCRdb's copy carries only in-frame clones and drops some. The sample lists roughly 200,000 clones, roughly 91% occurring once. The sequencing used peripheral blood, collected 28 days after the second dose of the MenACWY control vaccine. The receptor source for this set is an adult who received the MenACWY meningococcal vaccine as a control.

V usage is TRBV4-1 and J usage is TRBJ2-1; 8 bases are a match to TRBD2. Germline V lookup: CDR1 MGHRA, CDR2 YSYEKL. This CDR3 contains 16 residues. V gave up 1 base and J gave up 3 bases; unmatched junction bases: 5. CDR3 sequence: CASSQGLRGVYNEQFF. CDR3 bases: TGCGCCAGCAGCCAAGGGTTGCGGGGGGTCTACAATGAGCAGTTCTTC.

This chain joins TRBV9 and TRBJ1-3; 8 positions match TRBD1. The CDR3 sequence is 14 residues long. The trim removed 4 bases at V and 3 bases at J, leaving 3 bases unmatched. The germline CDR1 and CDR2 sequences are SGDLS and YYNGEE. In nucleotides, the CDR3 is TGTGCCAGCAGCACAGGGGGTTATGGAAACACCATATATTTT. Protein: CASSTGGYGNTIYF.

The chain links TRBV11-2 to TRBJ2-3, with D tentatively TRBD1 or TRBD2 (5 bases each). V lost 4 bases and J lost 1, with 15 bases in between. CDR1 and CDR2 (germline): SGHAT, FQNNGV. The CDR3 is 16 amino acids. The chain's CDR3 is CASSYTGLPGTDTQYF. The CDR3 bases are TGTGCCAGCAGCTACACGGGGCTGCCGGGCACAGATACGCAGTATTTT.

A word on this clone: Other nucleotide sequences from this sample produce the same CDR3. In DNA form, the CDR3 reads TGTGCCTGGAGTGTATCGCAGGGAGGCGGCTACACCTTC. Translating gives CAWSVSQGGGYTF. The chain carries TRBV30 and TRBJ1-2; tentative D call: TRBD1 (5 bases). Looked up from germline, CDR1 is GTSNPN and CDR2 is SVGIG (reference sequence). The V end lost 0 bases, the J end lost 8 bases, and 13 bases lay between the germline ends. The CDR3 consists of 13 residues.

The J gene is TRBJ1-1, the V gene TRBV19; 11 bases fit TRBD1. The CDR3 runs 14 residues. Germline V gene sequence: CDR1 LNHDA, CDR2 SQIVND (reference sequence). J lost 5 bases, V lost 6 bases, and 5 bases had no gene match. The CDR3 spells CASRADRGRTEAFF. In nucleotides, the CDR3 is TGTGCCAGTAGGGCGGACAGGGGGCGAACTGAAGCTTTCTTT.

The chain combines TRBV7-2 with TRBJ2-7; D may be TRBD1 or TRBD2 (5 bases each). With 6 bases removed from V and 3 bases from J, the gap between germline ends came to 15 bases. CDR1 is SGHTA and CDR2 is FQGNSA in the germline V gene. The CDR3 length is 14 residues. In nucleotides, the CDR3 is TGTGCCAGCAGTCCAAATCTGGGGGACTACGAGCAGTACTTC. Protein product: CASSPNLGDYEQYF.

In nucleotides, the CDR3 is TGTGCCACCAGCTCTGCAGGGGTATCTGATCAGCCCCAGCATTTT. It codes for CATSSAGVSDQPQHF. The rearrangement links TRBV24-1 to TRBJ1-5; a possible D gene is TRBD1 (6 bases). The germline CDR1 and CDR2 sequences are KGHDR and SFDVKD. The V and J ends lost 7 bases and 5 bases respectively, with 17 bases between them. The CDR3 consists of 15 residues.

The chain has TRBV10-3 and TRBJ1-1, with D hard to call. The CDR3 covers 11 residues. The germline gives CDR1 ENHRY, CDR2 SYGVKD. Deletions cut 10 bases from V and 8 bases from J, with 14 bases between. This CDR3 is CATGGTLEAFF. Written as DNA, the CDR3 is TGTGCCACCGGCGGCACCTTAGAAGCTTTCTTT.

This chain connects TRBV5-6 to TRBJ1-5; tentatively, D is TRBD1 (5 bases). Germline assignment: CDR1 SGHDT and CDR2 YYEEEE. This CDR3 spans 14 amino acids. Trimming stripped 4 bases from V and 6 bases from J, with 14 bases between. The CDR3 DNA reads as TGTGCCAGCAGCAGGTACCAGGGAGGTCAGCCCCAGCATTTT. This translates into CASSRYQGGQPQHF.

The V gene is TRBV10-2, the J gene TRBJ1-2; D is possibly TRBD1 (5 bases). V dropped 10 bases and J dropped 4 bases, with 25 bases sitting between them. The germline gives CDR1 WSHSY, CDR2 SAAADI. The CDR3 spans 16 residues. The CDR3 nucleotides read TGCGCCACTGAAGACAGATTCAACAATGAACTCTATGGCTACACCTTC. Its translation is CATEDRFNNELYGYTF.

The rearrangement links TRBV27 to TRBJ2-1; 10 nucleotides align to TRBD1. The J segment lost 8 bases and the V segment lost 6 bases, leaving 10 bases of the junction unmatched. Germline V gene lookup returns CDR1 MNHEY and CDR2 SMNVEV (reference sequence). The CDR3 has 15 residues. CDR3 region: CASRPGQGRVDEQFF. The CDR3 DNA follows: TGTGCCAGCAGACCGGGACAGGGGAGAGTGGATGAGCAGTTCTTC.

This clone was found a few times. This chain uses TRBV7-2 with TRBJ1-2, with D unclear. Germline assignment: CDR1 SGHTA and CDR2 FQGNSA. The CDR3 contains 16 residues. The V and J ends lost 2 bases and 0 bases respectively, with 13 bases between them. CDR3: CASSLSVPGTNYGYTF. CDR3 DNA: TGTGCCAGCAGCTTATCGGTCCCAGGAACTAACTATGGCTACACCTTC.

The chain recombines TRBV5-1 with TRBJ1-1; D gene ambiguous. Germline-derived CDR1 and CDR2 are SGHRS and YFSETQ. Trimming cost V 4 bases and J 0 bases, with 13 bases left between them. The CDR3 extends over 15 amino acids. The CDR3 reads CASSPLTAMNTEAFF. The DNA of the CDR3 is TGCGCCAGCAGCCCTTTAACAGCTATGAACACTGAAGCTTTCTTT.

V gene TRBV6-4 combines with J gene TRBJ1-2; 7 bases align to TRBD1. The V gene end was trimmed by 0 bases and the J gene end by 5 bases; junction bases not matched to a gene: 6. The CDR3 length is 15 residues. Germline loops: CDR1 MRHNA, CDR2 SNTAGT. CDR3 in DNA: TGTGCCAGCAGTGACTCCTCAGGGGGGAGATATGGCTACACCTTC. Protein product: CASSDSSGGRYGYTF.

V gene TRBV3-1 (or the pseudogene TRBV3-2) combines with J gene TRBJ1-3, with a weak D call TRBD1 (6 bases). The CDR3 runs to 14 residues. Germline CDR1 and CDR2: LGHDT and YNNKEL (reference sequence). Trimming removed 3 bases at V and 8 bases at J, with 14 bases between. DNA for the CDR3: TGTGCCAGCAGCCACCTGGGCCCAGGGGACACCATATATTTT. This sequence encodes CASSHLGPGDTIYF.

The chain carries TRBV6-5 and TRBJ1-6; D is undetermined. The CDR3 is 13 residues long. Germline assignment: CDR1 MNHEY and CDR2 SVGAGI. V gave up 6 bases and J gave up 8 bases, with 11 bases separating them. CDR3 sequence: CASRRLYDSPLHF. The CDR3 coding sequence is TGTGCCAGCAGACGACTTTATGATTCACCCCTCCACTTT.

V gene TRBV3-1 (or the pseudogene TRBV3-2) combines with J gene TRBJ2-5; 8 positions agree with TRBD1. J was trimmed by 1 base and V by 4 bases; bases with no gene match: 5. Germline CDR1 and CDR2: LGHDT and YNNKEL (reference sequence). CDR3 length: 15 residues. The CDR3 DNA reads as TGTGCCAGCAGCCTCCTCGGACAGGGCCAAGAGACCCAGTACTTC. Translated: CASSLLGQGQETQYF.

The chain couples TRBV2 to TRBJ2-7; 7 bases agree with TRBD1. The CDR3 has 14 amino acids. The V gene's germline CDR1 is SNHLY and CDR2 FYNNEI. Trimming at V came to 2 bases and at J to 3 bases, leaving 4 bases not matched to a gene. The CDR3 is CASSERGQYYEQYF. CDR3 bases: TGTGCCAGCAGTGAAAGGGGACAGTACTACGAGCAGTACTTC.

V and J are TRBV5-5 and TRBJ1-6; 7 bases fit TRBD1. V trimming: 4 bases; J trimming: 6 bases; junction bases outside the gene matches: 4. Per the germline V gene, CDR1 is SGHKS and CDR2 is YYEKEE (reference sequence). The CDR3 covers 14 residues. CDR3 sequence reads: CASSRDSPNSPLHF. As DNA, the CDR3 is TGTGCCAGCAGCCGGGACAGTCCTAATTCACCCCTCCACTTT.

The chain employs TRBV18 and TRBJ2-7, with D tentatively TRBD1 or TRBD2 (5 bases each). V gave up 3 bases and J gave up 2 bases, with 5 bases separating them. The CDR3 is 12 amino acids. The germline V gene encodes CDR1 KGHSH and CDR2 LQKENI. The CDR3 protein is CASSPGAYEQYF. The CDR3 DNA reads TGTGCCAGCTCACCGGGGGCCTACGAGCAGTACTTC. The whole variable domain, filled in from reference TRBV18 and TRBJ2-7, reads NAGVMQNPRHLVRRRGQEARLRCSPMKGHSHVYWYRQLPEEGLKFMVYLQKENIIDESGMPKERFSAEFPKEGPSILRIQQVVRGDSAAYFCASSPGAYEQYFGPGTRLTVT.

The chain uses TRBV9 and TRBJ2-2, with D unclear. Looked up from germline, CDR1 is SGDLS and CDR2 is YYNGEE. The V end lost 0 bases, the J end lost 5 bases, and 11 bases lay between the germline ends. The CDR3 loop spans 15 amino acids. As DNA, the CDR3 is TGTGCCAGCAGCGTAGATCTGGGTGGAACCGGGGAGCTGTTTTTT. It codes for CASSVDLGGTGELFF. The variable domain in full, with the rest retrieved from reference TRBV9 and TRBJ2-2, is DSGVTQTPKHLITATGQRVTLRCSPRSGDLSVYWYQQSLDQGLQFLIQYYNGEERAKGNILERFSAQQFPDLHSELNLSSLELGDSALYFCASSVDLGGTGELFFGEGSRLTVL.